The 26 T cell receptor beta chains below come from one sample, sequenced in a study of T cell responses to AZD1222 COVID-19 vaccine. Some clones are missing from TCRdb's copy, which holds only in-frame ones; the method was immunoSEQ multiplex PCR. Among 150,000 to 200,000 clones listed, 85% to 95% were seen once. The sample in question was peripheral blood, obtained on day 0 of AZD1222 vaccination. The receptors originated from an adult in good health.

J is TRBJ2-2 and V is TRBV7-2, with 12 positions matching TRBD2. This CDR3 comprises 16 residues. The germline V gene has CDR1 SGHTA and CDR2 FQGNSA. The V and J ends lost 3 bases and 5 bases, in that order; junction bases with no gene match: 4. CDR3 in amino acids: CASSFVLAGGTGELFF. Here the CDR3 DNA reads TGTGCCAGCAGCTTCGTGCTAGCGGGGGGGACCGGGGAGCTGTTTTTT. Filled out from reference TRBV7-2 and TRBJ2-2, the complete variable domain reads GAGVSQSPSNKVTEKGKDVELRCDPISGHTALYWYRQSLGQGLEFLIYFQGNSAPDKSGLPSDRFSAERTGGSVSTLTIQRTQQEDSAVYLCASSFVLAGGTGELFFGEGSRLTVL.

This CDR3 reads CASRGGRAGEKLFF. CDR3 sequence (DNA): TGTGCCAGCAGAGGGGGCCGGGCGGGAGAAAAACTGTTTTTT. J is TRBJ1-4 and V is TRBV6-5; 7 nucleotides align to TRBD1. Per the germline V gene, CDR1 is MNHEY and CDR2 is SVGAGI. Germline trimming cut 6 bases from V and 8 bases from J; bases unmatched to any gene: 9. The CDR3 consists of 14 residues.

The V and J genes are TRBV5-4 and TRBJ2-7, with a tentative D call TRBD1 (5 bases). CDR1 is SGHNT, CDR2 YYREEE, per germline (reference sequence). This CDR3 spans 11 amino acids. V was pared by 2 bases and J by 7 bases, with 7 bases between. In DNA, the CDR3 is TGTGCCAGCAGCTTTAGGGGAGAGCAGTACTTC. It translates to CASSFRGEQYF.

The rearrangement uses TRBV6-2 or TRBV6-3 and TRBJ2-3, with 7 bases lining up with TRBD1. The germline V gene encodes CDR1 MNHEY and CDR2 SVGEGT. Trimming at V came to 2 bases and at J to 4 bases, leaving 6 bases not matched to a gene. The CDR3 has 15 amino acids. The CDR3 DNA follows: TGTGCCAGCAGTTACGCGACAGGGTCCGCAGATACGCAGTATTTT. Translation: CASSYATGSADTQYF.

This chain joins TRBV28 and TRBJ1-2; D may be TRBD1 (6 bases). The germline CDR1 and CDR2 sequences are MDHEN and SYDVKM. The CDR3 is made up of 13 amino acids. Trimming took 5 bases from V and 6 from J, leaving 13 bases between them. CDR3 loop: CASSPRGYDGYTF. Written as DNA, the CDR3 is TGTGCCAGCAGTCCCAGGGGATACGATGGCTACACCTTC.

As regards this clone: This specimen includes other DNA sequences encoding the same CDR3. This chain joins TRBV19 and TRBJ1-5; D might be TRBD1 (5 bases). Trimming removed 3 bases at V and 7 bases at J, with 7 bases between. Germline V CDR1 and CDR2: LNHDA, SQIVND (reference sequence). The CDR3 consists of 12 residues. The CDR3 spells CASSIGGQPQHF. CDR3 nucleotide sequence: TGTGCCAGTAGTATCGGGGGACAGCCCCAGCATTTT.

The sample holds one count of this clone. The rearrangement joins TRBV5-1 to TRBJ2-3; no clear D gene. V was shortened by 0 bases and J by 4 bases, with 9 bases between the two germline ends. CDR3 length equals 14 residues. Germline loops: CDR1 SGHRS, CDR2 YFSETQ. The CDR3 bases are TGCGCCAGCAGCTTGGGTAGGGTGTCAGATACGCAGTATTTT. Translating gives CASSLGRVSDTQYF.

The chain joins TRBV19 to TRBJ1-2, with 7 bases aligning to TRBD1. V lost 4 bases and J lost 2; bases outside the gene matches: 7. The length of the CDR3 is 15 residues. Per the germline V gene, CDR1 is LNHDA and CDR2 is SQIVND (reference sequence). The CDR3 sequence: CASSRTGTANYGYTF. DNA for the CDR3: TGTGCCAGTAGTAGGACCGGGACAGCCAACTATGGCTACACCTTC.

The CDR3 loop reads CAWSVTLGTEAFF. CDR3 coding DNA: TGTGCCTGGAGTGTTACGTTGGGGACTGAAGCTTTCTTT. The chain joins TRBV30 to TRBJ1-1; D is undetermined. The V gene's germline CDR1 is GTSNPN and CDR2 SVGIG (reference sequence). V gave up 0 bases and J gave up 5 bases, with 10 bases separating them. The CDR3 is made up of 13 amino acids.

The chain has TRBV9 and TRBJ1-1; D unclear. Germline V gene lookup returns CDR1 SGDLS and CDR2 YYNGEE. The CDR3 loop spans 17 amino acids. With 0 bases removed from V and 4 bases from J, the gap between germline ends came to 19 bases. In nucleotides, the CDR3 is TGTGCCAGCAGCGTAGGTCGGCGTACGGGAAGGGCCACTGAAGCTTTCTTT. Its translation is CASSVGRRTGRATEAFF.

The chain is built from TRBV6-5 and TRBJ1-1; no definite D call. This CDR3 contains 14 residues. V was cut by 4 bases and J by 2 bases, with 11 bases left in between. CDR1 and CDR2 from the germline V gene are MNHEY and SVGAGI. This chain's CDR3 is CASSWGWENTEAFF. The CDR3 bases are TGTGCCAGCAGTTGGGGTTGGGAAAACACTGAAGCTTTCTTT.

The chain is built from TRBV11-3 and TRBJ1-2; perhaps TRBD1 as D (6 bases). CDR3 length: 15 residues. The V gene's germline CDR1 is SGHNT and CDR2 YENEEA. Trimming shortened V by 2 bases and J by 1 base, and 11 bases separated the two germline ends. Here the CDR3 DNA reads TGTGCCAGCAGCTTAAATGGGGGCCTTAACTATGGCTACACCTTC. Translated: CASSLNGGLNYGYTF.

This chain links TRBV27 with TRBJ1-1; 8 positions agree with TRBD1. This CDR3 comprises 14 residues. Germline CDR1 is MNHEY and CDR2 is SMNVEV (reference sequence). The junction had 15 bases not matched to a gene; V was cut back by 5 bases and J by 13 bases. CDR3 protein: CASSLSWLQDRVFF. In nucleotides, the CDR3 is TGTGCCAGCAGTCTAAGTTGGCTCCAGGACAGGGTTTTCTTT.

The rearrangement joins TRBV7-3 to TRBJ2-2; D not certain. The V and J ends lost 5 bases and 6 bases respectively, with 10 bases between them. Germline loops: CDR1 SGHTA, CDR2 FQGTGA. The CDR3 is made up of 13 amino acids. The CDR3 loop reads CASSRASAGELFF. In DNA, the CDR3 is TGTGCCAGCAGCCGGGCATCGGCCGGGGAGCTGTTTTTT.

The chain combines TRBV29-1 with TRBJ2-1; 14 positions agree with TRBD2. The trim removed 6 bases at V and 0 bases at J, leaving 13 bases unmatched. This CDR3 has 19 amino acids. The germline CDR1 and CDR2 sequences are SQVTM and ANQGSEA. The CDR3 DNA reads TGCAGCGTAGACAGCTTTGGGACTAGCGGGGGTAGCTCCTACAATGAGCAGTTCTTC. It yields the protein CSVDSFGTSGGSSYNEQFF.

V is TRBV5-1 and J is TRBJ1-2; tentative D call: TRBD1 (5 bases). Germline values: CDR1 SGHRS, CDR2 YFSETQ. The CDR3 covers 16 residues. Trimming left V 4 bases short and J 10 bases short, with 26 bases between. CDR3 protein: CASSPDHQSGGTDYTF. Here the CDR3 DNA reads TGCGCCAGCAGCCCCGACCACCAATCGGGGGGGACTGACTACACCTTC.

This rearrangement joins TRBV6-5 to TRBJ1-1; D gene uncertain. V lost 6 bases to trimming and J lost 7 bases, with 12 bases between them. Per germline, CDR1 MNHEY and CDR2 SVGAGI. The CDR3 has 12 amino acids. The CDR3 reads CASRPTADEAFF. DNA for the CDR3: TGTGCCAGCAGACCGACGGCGGATGAAGCTTTCTTT.

The chain links TRBV5-1 to TRBJ1-2, with 8 bases identical to TRBD1. The CDR3 spans 14 residues. Per germline, CDR1 SGHRS and CDR2 YFSETQ. Germline trimming cut 2 bases from V and 6 bases from J; bases unmatched to any gene: 6. The CDR3 loop is CASSFIPGGDGYTF. The CDR3 region has the DNA TGCGCCAGCAGCTTTATACCAGGGGGCGATGGCTACACCTTC.

The chain combines TRBV13 with TRBJ1-2, with TRBD1 matching 7 bases. Trimming at V came to 7 bases and at J to 4 bases, leaving 12 bases not matched to a gene. Germline assignment: CDR1 PRHDT and CDR2 FYEKMQ (reference sequence). The CDR3 runs to 15 residues. This CDR3 is CASTLGQNAAYGYTF. Written as DNA, the CDR3 is TGTGCCAGCACCCTGGGACAGAACGCCGCCTATGGCTACACCTTC.

The chain has TRBV29-1 and TRBJ2-1; the match to TRBD1 covers 9 bases. The CDR3 is 12 amino acids. Germline loops: CDR1 SQVTM, CDR2 ANQGSEA. The V gene end was trimmed by 3 bases and the J gene end by 8 bases; junction bases not matched to a gene: 2. The CDR3 loop reads CSVEGQGHEQFF. As DNA, the CDR3 is TGCAGCGTTGAGGGACAGGGTCATGAGCAGTTCTTC.

V and J are TRBV4-2 and TRBJ1-2; D is ambiguous. Looked up from germline, CDR1 is LGHNA and CDR2 is YNFKEQ. The CDR3 spans 11 residues. Trimming pared 4 bases from V and 8 bases from J, leaving 8 bases between. Here the CDR3 reads CASSRQSGYTF. DNA of the CDR3: TGTGCCAGCAGCCGGCAAAGCGGCTACACCTTC.

This chain links TRBV5-8 with TRBJ2-3; 10 bases align to TRBD2. The CDR3 extends over 16 amino acids. CDR1 is SGHTS and CDR2 is YDEGEE in the germline V gene. Losses at the gene ends were 1 base for V and 2 bases for J; bases not matched to a gene: 4. This CDR3 reads CASSLLAGAHTDTQYF. The CDR3 coding sequence is TGTGCCAGCAGCTTGCTAGCGGGGGCCCACACAGATACGCAGTATTTT.

The sample holds a few counts of this clone. The genes are TRBV3-1 (or the pseudogene TRBV3-2) and TRBJ2-7; perhaps TRBD1 as D (5 bases). The CDR3 contains 14 residues. V was cut by 5 bases and J by 3 bases, with 14 bases left in between. Germline CDR1 is LGHDT and CDR2 is YNNKEL (reference sequence). Written as DNA, the CDR3 is TGTGCCAGCAGCGATGGGCAGGGTATCTACGAGCAGTACTTC. Protein: CASSDGQGIYEQYF.

This CDR3 is CASSLVVSASYNEQFF. The CDR3 DNA reads TGCGCCAGCAGCTTGGTGGTCTCTGCTTCCTACAATGAGCAGTTCTTC. This chain uses TRBV5-1 with TRBJ2-1; the D is unclear. The V end lost 0 bases, the J end lost 1 base, and 11 bases lay between the germline ends. Germline assignment: CDR1 SGHRS and CDR2 YFSETQ. This CDR3 is built from 16 residues.

The chain employs TRBV4-3 and TRBJ2-1; TRBD2 agrees at 8 bases. Germline V gene data show CDR1 as LGHNA and CDR2 as YSLEER. The CDR3 has 17 amino acids. Germline trimming cut 1 base from V and 2 bases from J; bases unmatched to any gene: 7. The CDR3 sequence: CASSQVGRGGPYNEQFF. The CDR3 DNA follows: TGCGCCAGCAGCCAAGTCGGACGGGGGGGCCCCTACAATGAGCAGTTCTTC.

This clone showed up just once. The chain has TRBV2 and TRBJ1-4, with D uncertain. This CDR3 is built from 15 residues. Trimming cost V 6 bases and J 0 bases, with 11 bases left between them. The germline gives CDR1 SNHLY, CDR2 FYNNEI. The CDR3 here is CASRDYSATNEKLFF. In DNA, the CDR3 is TGTGCCAGCAGAGACTACTCTGCAACTAATGAAAAACTGTTTTTT.